This TCR beta chain was obtained from a study of regulatory T cells in long-lasting Graves disease. Assembly of TCR beta libraries relied on iRepertoire HTBI primers together with Arm-PCR of CDR3 regions. TCRdb ran MiXCR on the multiplex PCR reads and lists one entry per CDR3 protein. Of 350,000 to 450,000 distinct CDR3 sequences listed, roughly a sixth are singletons. The time point is: newly diagnosed GD, antithyroid drugs for less than 3 months. Following extraction of RNA from PBMCs, that RNA was used to make the TCR library. Graves' disease diagnosis used American Thyroid Association guidelines. Those enrolled as patients came out of an endocrinology department in Xi'an, China. This clonotype was seen repeatedly, ten times or more. The germline V gene encodes CDR1 SGHRS and CDR2 YFSETQ. V dropped 1 base and J dropped 4; count of bases not matched to a gene: 4. The CDR3 spans 15 residues. The same data also contributed to another study, on T cells in Graves' hyperthyroidism and ophthalmopathy.

The receptor was derived from a man aged 35 to 55 with Graves disease. Material: peripheral blood mononuclear cells (PBMCs), obtained at new diagnosis, from a patient treated with antithyroid drugs. The J gene is TRBJ2-5, the V gene TRBV5-1, with 10 bases aligning to TRBD2. The CDR3 sequence: CASSLQAGGSETQYF. The CDR3 DNA follows: TGCGCCAGCAGCTTGCAAGCGGGGGGGTCAGAGACCCAGTACTTC.